The 5 T cell receptor beta chains below all came from one sample that was sequenced in a study of CD8 T cells in ankylosing spondylitis. TCRdb reprocessed the 5' RACE reads via MiXCR and lists one record per CDR3 protein. This table holds about 250,000 distinct CDR3 sequences, 18% found once. The sample taken for sequencing was blood, either unsorted or a sorted T cell fraction (not recorded which). These receptors originate from a male donor with ankylosing spondylitis or in good health (not recorded which).

The V call is TRBV11-2, the J call TRBJ2-5; D possibly matches TRBD1 or TRBD2 (6 bases each). The CDR3 loop spans 15 amino acids. The V gene lost 2 bases and the J gene lost 5 bases, with 15 bases spanning the gap. The germline CDR1 and CDR2 sequences are SGHAT and FQNNGV. The DNA for the CDR3 is TGTGCCAGCAGCTTATTAGGGGGGCTTGGGGAGACCCAGTACTTC. Its protein is CASSLLGGLGETQYF.

This clonotype was counted a few times. The chain recombines TRBV4-3 with TRBJ2-1; D is undetermined. This CDR3 has 14 residues. CDR1 is LGHNA, CDR2 YSLEER, per germline. Trimming stripped 3 bases from V and 4 bases from J, with 10 bases between. CDR3 coding DNA: TGCGCCAGCAGCCAGGATCCCCTTTACAATGAGCAGTTCTTC. This encodes CASSQDPLYNEQFF.

This clonotype was seen ten or more times. The chain recombines TRBV9 with TRBJ2-7, with 10 bases matching TRBD2. Germline trimming cut 2 bases from V and 5 bases from J; bases unmatched to any gene: 7. The CDR3 has 15 residues. From germline, CDR1 is SGDLS and CDR2 YYNGEE. The CDR3 loop is CASSVWTSGPHEQYF. The CDR3 nucleotides read TGTGCCAGCAGCGTGTGGACTAGCGGTCCCCACGAGCAGTACTTC.

This clonotype was picked up many times. The chain is built from TRBV12-3 or TRBV12-4 and TRBJ2-1, with TRBD2 matching over 11 bases. The CDR3 spans 19 residues. V was pared by 6 bases and J by 6 bases, with 19 bases of the junction left unmatched. DNA for the CDR3: TGTGCCAGCAGGTTCGGGGGCCAATTGACTAGCGGGATAAGCAATGAGCAGTTCTTC. Encoded protein: CASRFGGQLTSGISNEQFF.

This clonotype appeared a few times. V is TRBV12-3 or TRBV12-4 and J is TRBJ1-1; perhaps TRBD1 as D (6 bases). Trimming removed 3 bases at V and 4 bases at J, with 12 bases between. The CDR3 covers 14 residues. CDR3 DNA: TGTGCCAGCAGTTTTCAGGGGCGCAGCACTGAAGCTTTCTTT. It yields the protein CASSFQGRSTEAFF.